The rows below give T cell receptor beta chains drawn from one sample of a study of identifying expanded T cells in peripheral blood. The protocol was immunoSEQ multiplex PCR, while the TCRdb copy is restricted to in-frame clones and leaves out a portion. The sample carries around 99,000 clones, about 85% recorded once. The material sequenced was blood. The source is a person between 18 and 69 years old in good health. Both conserved end residues are part of each CDR3. A D gene is named only where the DNA matches it firmly. Only part of the rows carry a size: once, few, many, or a class if the clone is expanded.

TRBJ2-2,TRBV11-3,TRBD2,NA,TGTGCCAGCAGCTTAATCGGACTAGCAACCGGGGAGCTGTTTTTT,CASSLIGLATGELFF
TRBJ1-1,TRBV30,NA,NA,TGTGCCTGGAGTGTTGTTGGGGTGAACACTGAAGCTTTCTTT,CAWSVVGVNTEAFF
TRBJ1-5,TRBV7-9,NA,NA,TGTGCCAGCAGCATAGGACATCCGGGCAATCAGCCCCAGCATTTT,CASSIGHPGNQPQHF
TRBJ2-5,TRBV5-1,TRBD2,NA,TGCGCCAGCAGCTTGGGGCTAGCGGGGGCCACCGGGGAGACCCAGTACTTC,CASSLGLAGATGETQYF
TRBJ2-7,TRBV7-9,TRBD2,NA,TGTGCCAGCAGCTCCCGGACTAGCGGGAGCCACGAGCAGTACTTC,CASSSRTSGSHEQYF
TRBJ2-5,TRBV7-2,TRBD2,NA,TGTGCCAGCAGCCCTGGGCGCGGGGGGGTTGAGACCCAGTACTTC,CASSPGRGGVETQYF
TRBJ1-5,TRBV18,NA,once,TGTGCCAGCTCACCTTCCGGGGGGAATCAGCCCCAGCATTTT,CASSPSGGNQPQHF
TRBJ2-7,TRBV2,TRBD1,NA,TGTGCCAGCATCGGCGGACAGGGGAACTACGAGCAGTACTTC,CASIGGQGNYEQYF
TRBJ1-4,TRBV18,NA,NA,TGTGCCAGCTCACCGCAGGGTTATGCAACTAATGAAAAACTGTTTTTT,CASSPQGYATNEKLFF
TRBJ1-5,TRBV19,NA,NA,TGTGCCAGTAGTATAGTAAGGAATCAGCCCCAGCATTTT,CASSIVRNQPQHF
TRBJ1-1,TRBV5-1,TRBD1,NA,TGCGCCAGCAGATTAGACACAGGGGGCCCTGGAACTGAAGCTTTCTTT,CASRLDTGGPGTEAFF
TRBJ2-3,TRBV10-1,NA,NA,TGCGCCAGCAGGGAGTCTAGCACAGATACGCAGTATTTT,CASRESSTDTQYF
TRBJ2-3,TRBV28,NA,NA,TGTGCCAGCAGTTCCCCCGGGGTGGGCACAGATACGCAGTATTTT,CASSSPGVGTDTQYF
TRBJ1-4,TRBV30,TRBD1,NA,TGTGCCTGGAGTCGCGGCCAGGGGGCGGAAAAACTGTTTTTT,CAWSRGQGAEKLFF
TRBJ2-4,TRBV6-5,NA,NA,TGTGCCAGCAGCCGCGGACTAGCCAAAAACATTCAGTACTTC,CASSRGLAKNIQYF
TRBJ1-3,TRBV6-1,NA,NA,TGTGCCAGCAGTGAAGAAGGAACTGGAAACACCATATATTTT,CASSEEGTGNTIYF
TRBJ2-1,TRBV2,NA,NA,TGTGCCAGCAGGACAGGTACGGTTGACATAAATGAGCAGTTCTTC,CASRTGTVDINEQFF
TRBJ1-1,TRBV10-3,NA,NA,TGTGCCACCGAGTTCAGGGTGAACACTGAAGCTTTCTTT,CATEFRVNTEAFF
TRBJ2-2,TRBV2,TRBD1,once,TGTGCCAGTAGGACAGGCACGAACACCGGGGAGCTGTTTTTT,CASRTGTNTGELFF
TRBJ1-5,TRBV5-6,NA,NA,TGTGCCAGCAACAACAGTAAGGGGGGAAGAGATCAGCCCCAGCATTTT,CASNNSKGGRDQPQHF
TRBJ2-7,TRBV6-6,NA,NA,TGTGCCAGCAGTTACTCCGGCGGCTCCTACGAGCAGTACTTC,CASSYSGGSYEQYF
TRBJ1-2,TRBV19,TRBD1,NA,TGTGCCAGTAACGGGGACAGTTATGGCTACACCTTC,CASNGDSYGYTF
TRBJ1-3,TRBV4-3,TRBD1,NA,TGCGCCAGCAGCCCCGGGACAGCACCCTCTGGAAACACCATATATTTT,CASSPGTAPSGNTIYF
TRBJ2-2,TRBV5-1,TRBD1,NA,TGCGCCAGCAGCTCGGGACAGTCCACCGGGGAGCTGTTTTTT,CASSSGQSTGELFF
TRBJ1-2,TRBV19,NA,NA,TGTGCCAGTAGTATATTGGTAGGCTATGGCTACACCTTC,CASSILVGYGYTF
TRBJ2-7,TRBV25-1,TRBD1,NA,TGTGCCAGCTCCTGGGACAGCAATTACGAGCAGTACTTC,CASSWDSNYEQYF
TRBJ2-3,TRBV27,TRBD2,NA,TGTGCCAGCAGGGGGAGCGGGGGGGATACGCAGTATTTT,CASRGSGGDTQYF